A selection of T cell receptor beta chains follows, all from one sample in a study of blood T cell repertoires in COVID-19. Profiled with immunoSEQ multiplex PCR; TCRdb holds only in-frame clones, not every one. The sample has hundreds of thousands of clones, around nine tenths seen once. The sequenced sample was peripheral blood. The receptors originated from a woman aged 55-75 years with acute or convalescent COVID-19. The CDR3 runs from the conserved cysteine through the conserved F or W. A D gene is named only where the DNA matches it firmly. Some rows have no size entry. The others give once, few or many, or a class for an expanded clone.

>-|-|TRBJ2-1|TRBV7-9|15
CASSETGTPNNEQFF
TGTGCCAGCAGCGAGACCGGGACTCCGAACAATGAGCAGTTCTTC
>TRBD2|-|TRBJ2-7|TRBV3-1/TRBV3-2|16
CASSQGDTGGSYEQYF
TGTGCCAGCAGCCAAGGAGATACGGGGGGCTCCTACGAGCAGTACTTC
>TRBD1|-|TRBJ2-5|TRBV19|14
CASSTTGGGETQYF
TGTGCCAGTAGTACGACAGGGGGGGGAGAGACCCAGTACTTC
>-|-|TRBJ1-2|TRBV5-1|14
CASSRAAGGYGYTF
TGCGCCAGCAGCCGCGCCGCGGGAGGCTATGGCTACACCTTC
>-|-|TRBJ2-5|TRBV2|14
CAITKTQNQETQYF
TGTGCCATCACCAAGACACAAAACCAAGAGACCCAGTACTTC
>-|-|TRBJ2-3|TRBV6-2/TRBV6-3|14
CASSYRLGQDTQYF
TGTGCCAGCAGTTACCGCTTGGGGCAGGATACGCAGTATTTT
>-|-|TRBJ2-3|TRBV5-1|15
CASSLGRSLTDTQYF
TGCGCCAGCAGCTTGGGTAGGAGTTTGACAGATACGCAGTATTTT
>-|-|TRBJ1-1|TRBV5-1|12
CASSLDLTEAFF
TGCGCCAGCAGCTTGGATCTGACTGAAGCTTTCTTT
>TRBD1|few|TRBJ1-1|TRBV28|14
CASSHRGRDTEAFF
TGTGCCAGCAGTCACAGGGGACGGGATACTGAAGCTTTCTTT
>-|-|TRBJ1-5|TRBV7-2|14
CASSPSQLNQPQHF
TGTGCCAGCAGCCCCTCACAGCTGAATCAGCCCCAGCATTTT
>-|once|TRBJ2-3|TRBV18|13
CASSSLPADTQYF
TGTGCCAGCTCGTCCCTTCCCGCAGATACGCAGTATTTT
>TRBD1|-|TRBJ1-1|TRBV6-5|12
CASRPDRGEAFF
TGTGCCAGCAGGCCCGACAGGGGTGAAGCTTTCTTT
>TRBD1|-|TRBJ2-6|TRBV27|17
CASSFGTGGAGANVLTF
TGTGCCAGCAGTTTCGGGACAGGGGGCGCTGGGGCCAACGTCCTGACTTTC
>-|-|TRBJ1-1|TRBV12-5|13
CASGLSGNTEAFF
TGTGCTAGTGGTTTATCAGGGAACACTGAAGCTTTCTTT
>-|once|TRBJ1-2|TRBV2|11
CASSSEGGYTF
TGTGCCAGCAGTTCCGAGGGAGGCTACACCTTC
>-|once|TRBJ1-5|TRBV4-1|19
CASSHRTAGLGQVSEAQHF
TGCGCCAGCAGCCACCGAACGGCAGGGCTGGGCCAGGTTTCCGAGGCCCAGCATTTT
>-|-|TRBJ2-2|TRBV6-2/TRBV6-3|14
CASSFLLTTGELFF
TGTGCCAGCAGTTTCCTACTAACCACCGGGGAGCTGTTTTTT
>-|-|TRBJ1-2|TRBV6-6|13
CASKKIQGDGYTF
TGTGCCAGCAAAAAAATACAGGGAGATGGCTACACCTTC
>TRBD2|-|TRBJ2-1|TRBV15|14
CATSRRLADNEQFF
TGTGCCACCAGCAGGCGTCTAGCGGATAATGAGCAGTTCTTC
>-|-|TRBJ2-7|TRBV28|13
CASSLGSSYEQYF
TGTGCCAGCAGTTTGGGGAGCTCCTACGAGCAGTACTTC
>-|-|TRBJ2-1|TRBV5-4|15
CASSLGQVGSNEQFF
TGTGCCAGCAGCTTGGGGCAGGTTGGCTCCAATGAGCAGTTCTTC
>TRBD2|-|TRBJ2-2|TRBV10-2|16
CASSGSGRASPGELFF
TGCGCCAGCAGTGGTAGCGGGAGGGCCTCTCCCGGGGAGCTGTTTTTT
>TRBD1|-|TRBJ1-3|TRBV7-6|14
CASSPRDSSRAIYF
TGTGCCAGCAGCCCCCGGGACAGCTCTAGGGCCATATATTTT
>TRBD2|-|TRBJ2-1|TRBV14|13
CASSLPSGREQFF
TGTGCCAGCAGCCTGCCTAGCGGGAGAGAGCAGTTCTTC
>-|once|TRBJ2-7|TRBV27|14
CASSFGLSPYEQYF
TGTGCCAGCAGTTTTGGACTAAGTCCCTACGAGCAGTACTTC
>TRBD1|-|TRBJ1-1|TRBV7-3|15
CASSSVGQGNTEAFF
TGTGCCAGCAGCTCAGTAGGACAGGGGAACACTGAAGCTTTCTTT
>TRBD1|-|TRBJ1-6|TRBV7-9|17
CASSTDRGRTYNSPLHF
TGTGCCAGCAGCACGGACAGGGGGCGGACCTATAATTCACCCCTCCACTTT
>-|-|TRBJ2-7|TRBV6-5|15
CASSYGARWAYEQYF
TGTGCCAGCAGTTACGGGGCTAGGTGGGCCTACGAGCAGTACTTC
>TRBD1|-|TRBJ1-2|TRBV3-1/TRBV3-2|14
CASSPGTDNYGYTF
TGTGCCAGCAGCCCCGGGACAGATAACTATGGCTACACCTTC
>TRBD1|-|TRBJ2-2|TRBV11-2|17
CASSKIPRTGNTGELFF
TGTGCCAGCAGCAAAATCCCTCGGACAGGGAACACCGGGGAGCTGTTTTTT
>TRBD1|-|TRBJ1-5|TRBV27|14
CASSPGQGNQPQHF
TGTGCCAGCAGCCCGGGACAGGGAAATCAGCCCCAGCATTTT
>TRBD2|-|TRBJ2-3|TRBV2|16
CASSEITSGNTATQYF
TGTGCCAGCAGTGAAATTACTAGCGGGAATACCGCTACGCAGTATTTT
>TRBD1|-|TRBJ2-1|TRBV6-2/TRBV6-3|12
CASSEGAYEQFF
TGTGCCAGCAGTGAGGGGGCGTATGAGCAGTTCTTC
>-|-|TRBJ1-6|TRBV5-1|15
CASSLGGEANSPLHF
TGCGCCAGCAGTCTAGGGGGAGAAGCCAATTCACCCCTCCACTTT
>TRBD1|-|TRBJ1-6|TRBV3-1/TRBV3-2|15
CASSRDSPENSPLHF
TGTGCCAGCAGCCGGGACAGCCCGGAGAATTCACCCCTCCACTTT
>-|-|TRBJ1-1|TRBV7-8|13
CASSLAAGTEAFF
TGTGCCAGCAGCTTAGCGGCAGGAACTGAAGCTTTCTTT
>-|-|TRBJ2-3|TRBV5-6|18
CASSLDRRRLGITDTQYF
TGTGCCAGCAGCTTGGACAGGAGGAGACTAGGGATCACAGATACGCAGTATTTT
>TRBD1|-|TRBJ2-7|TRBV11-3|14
CASSARTGVGEQYF
TGTGCCAGCAGCGCCCGGACAGGGGTGGGCGAGCAGTACTTC
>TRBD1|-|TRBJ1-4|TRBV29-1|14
CSVRTGLNNEKLFF
TGCAGCGTTCGGACAGGGTTGAATAATGAAAAACTGTTTTTT
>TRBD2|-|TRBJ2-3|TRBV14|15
CASSRGGVRGGTQYF
TGTGCCAGCAGCCGGGGGGGGGTCCGAGGAGGTACGCAGTATTTT
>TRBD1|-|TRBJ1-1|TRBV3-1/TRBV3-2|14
CASSQVLGTGPAFF
TGTGCCAGCAGCCAAGTTCTCGGGACAGGGCCGGCTTTCTTT
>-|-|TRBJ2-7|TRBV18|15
CASSPGLAVAYEQYF
TGTGCCAGCTCACCAGGGCTAGCTGTCGCCTACGAGCAGTACTTC
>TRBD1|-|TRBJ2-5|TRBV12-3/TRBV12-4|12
CAVRGQGETQYF
TGTGCCGTCAGGGGGCAAGGGGAGACCCAGTACTTC
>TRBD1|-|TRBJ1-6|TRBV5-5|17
CASSRTGGTGDRSPLHF
TGTGCCAGCAGCCGGACCGGTGGGACAGGAGATAGATCACCCCTCCACTTT
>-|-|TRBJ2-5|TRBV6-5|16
CASSYGGGLGQETQYF
TGTGCCAGCAGTTACGGGGGGGGCCTCGGGCAAGAGACCCAGTACTTC
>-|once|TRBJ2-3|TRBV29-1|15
CSVEEQVASTDTQYF
TGCAGCGTTGAAGAACAGGTAGCTAGCACAGATACGCAGTATTTT
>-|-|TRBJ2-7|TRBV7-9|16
CASSLARVTSSYEQYF
TGTGCCAGCAGCTTAGCGCGGGTCACCAGCTCCTACGAGCAGTACTTC
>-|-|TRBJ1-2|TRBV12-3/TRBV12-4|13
CASSSTPYWGYTF
TGTGCCAGCAGTTCCACACCGTATTGGGGCTACACCTTC
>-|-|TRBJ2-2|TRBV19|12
CASKEAVGELFF
TGTGCCAGTAAGGAAGCGGTGGGGGAGCTGTTTTTT
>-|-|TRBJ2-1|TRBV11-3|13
CASSYSPDNEQFF
TGTGCCAGCAGCTACAGCCCCGACAATGAGCAGTTCTTC
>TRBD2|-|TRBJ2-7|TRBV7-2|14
CASSLDIAGREQYF
TGTGCCAGCAGCTTAGATATAGCGGGACGCGAGCAGTACTTC
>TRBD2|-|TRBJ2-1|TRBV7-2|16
CASSLATSGRPGEQFF
TGTGCCAGCAGCTTAGCAACTAGCGGGAGGCCGGGGGAGCAGTTCTTC
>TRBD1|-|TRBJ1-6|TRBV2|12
CASKTGESPLHF
TGTGCCAGCAAAACAGGGGAATCACCCCTCCACTTT